The following is a TCR beta chain sequence with its context. What it recognizes is unknown. Here immunoSEQ multiplex PCR was the method, and the copy in TCRdb shows in-frame clones only, minus some. The table includes almost 70,000 clones, 80% to 95% detected once. This specimen comes from a study of graft-versus-host responses after intestinal transplantation. Study-level points and caveats: Ileal or blood samples showed some GvH clones first, and such clones were also found in recipient marrow. Association was observed between peak circulating GvH clone levels and early post-transplant HvG declines.

Germline assignment: CDR1 SGHTA and CDR2 FQGTGA. Trimming took off 2 bases at V and 3 bases at J, with 8 bases between the two ends. This CDR3 region has 13 residues. The chain uses TRBV7-3 and TRBJ2-7; D unresolved. The clonotype originates from a human patient who received an intestinal transplant, so some T cells may come from the graft donor. The sequencing here drew on bone marrow, taken 734 days after intestinal transplantation. The CDR3 region is CASSLDIHYEQYF. The CDR3 DNA follows: TGTGCCAGCAGCTTAGACATTCACTACGAGCAGTACTTC.